Listed below are T cell receptor beta chains from one sample, sequenced in a study of T-cell reconstitution after alpha-beta-depleted transplantation in children. TCRdb reprocessed the PCR reads with MiXCR, giving one entry per CDR3 protein. Here the sample spans fewer than 4,500 distinct CDR3 sequences, over 20% being singletons. Sample: PBMCs, mostly from graft donor cells, taken 60 days after TCRalphabeta/CD19-depleted stem cell transplant. Receptors were obtained from a boy under two years old who had a stem cell transplant for acute myeloid leukemia, so the T cells may come from the graft donor. The CDR3 runs from the conserved cysteine through the conserved F or W. The D gene is left open where the match is weak. Clone size, where shown, is once, few, many, or a class for clones that have expanded.

TRBJ1-5	TRBV15	-	few	TGTGGCGTCTTGGGGGAGCATTTT	CGVLGEHF
TRBJ2-3	TRBV7-9	-	medium-sized	TGTGCCAGCAGGCCCGCGGGGCCAGGGGGAGAAACGCAGTATTTT	CASRPAGPGGETQYF
TRBJ2-3	TRBV11-2	-	-	TGTGCCAGCACGAGGAGCACAGATACGCAGTATTTT	CASTRSTDTQYF
TRBJ1-5	TRBV12-3/TRBV12-4	-	many	TGTGCCAGCAGGGAGTCGGTGGGGGACACCCACCTACTTCAGCATTTT	CASRESVGDTHLLQHF
TRBJ2-3	TRBV7-9	-	many	TGTGCCAGCAGCTTAAGCGCGGGGATGACAGATACGCAGTATTTT	CASSLSAGMTDTQYF
TRBJ2-5	TRBV12-3/TRBV12-4	TRBD2	many	TGTGCCAGCAGTTTAGGACTAGCGGGCCAAGAGACCCAGTACTTC	CASSLGLAGQETQYF
TRBJ2-5	TRBV6-2/TRBV6-3	-	many	TGTGCCAGCAGGGGGAGCCAAGAGACCCAGTACTTC	CASRGSQETQYF
TRBJ1-1	TRBV29-1	-	-	TGCAGCGTTGGTGGCCTCACGAACACTGAAGCTTTCTTT	CSVGGLTNTEAFF
TRBJ2-5	TRBV6-1	TRBD2	-	TGTGCCAGCAGCCCGAGACTAGCCAACACCCAAGAGACCCAGTACTTC	CASSPRLANTQETQYF
TRBJ2-2	TRBV2	TRBD2	-	TGTACCCGCAGTTTAGGAGATCGCGGGGAGGGGAACACCGGGGAGCTGTTTTTT	CTRSLGDRGEGNTGELFF
TRBJ1-5	TRBV7-9	-	medium-sized	TGTGCCAGCAGCTTAGGGCAGGGTGGTCAGCCCCAGCATTTT	CASSLGQGGQPQHF
TRBJ2-1	TRBV3-1	-	many	TGTGCCAGCAGCCAAGTGAGGAGCTCCTACAATGAGCAGTTCTTC	CASSQVRSSYNEQFF
TRBJ2-5	TRBV2	TRBD2	-	TGTGCCAGCAGTTCTAGCGGGGGGGCCGAAGAGACCCAGTACTTC	CASSSSGGAEETQYF
TRBJ2-3	TRBV5-1	TRBD1	many	TGCGCCAGCAGCTTGGTTGGGACAGCCTTCCCTGGGGATACGCAGTATTTT	CASSLVGTAFPGDTQYF
TRBJ2-7	TRBV19	-	many	TGTGCCAGTGGGACTTTAGGCTCCTACGAGCAGTACTTC	CASGTLGSYEQYF
TRBJ2-5	TRBV12-3/TRBV12-4	TRBD1	-	TGTGCCAGCAGTTGGGACAGTAAAGAGACCCAGTACTTC	CASSWDSKETQYF
TRBJ2-6	TRBV29-1	-	many	TGCAGCGTTGGTGGGGCGGTCTCTGGGGCCAACGTCCTGACTTTC	CSVGGAVSGANVLTF
TRBJ1-4	TRBV25-1	-	-	TGTGCCAGCAGACGGACTAATGAAAAACTGTTTTTT	CASRRTNEKLFF
TRBJ1-1	TRBV24-1	-	many	TGTGCCACCAGTCCAAGTTGGTGGGGGGAGAGGACTGAAGCTTTCTTT	CATSPSWWGERTEAFF
TRBJ2-1	TRBV7-8	-	medium-sized	TGTGCCAGCAGCTTACGGGACGGCGATCTCTACAATGAGCAGTTCTTC	CASSLRDGDLYNEQFF
TRBJ2-1	TRBV5-1	TRBD2	-	TGCGCCAGCAGCTTTATAGCGGGAGGGAATGAGCAGTTCTTC	CASSFIAGGNEQFF
TRBJ1-5	TRBV24-1	-	many	TGTGCCACCAGTGAAGGGGCACGTCAGCCCCAGCATTTT	CATSEGARQPQHF
TRBJ1-3	TRBV13	-	many	TGTGCCAGCAGCTTAGGCCCGAGGGCTGGAAACACCATATATTTT	CASSLGPRAGNTIYF
TRBJ2-3	TRBV15	-	-	TGTGTTATCTGGGGGACAGATACGCAGTATTTT	CVIWGTDTQYF
TRBJ2-3	TRBV14	-	-	TGTGCCAGCTGCCATCCTAGCGAAAGGACGGATACGCAGTATTTT	CASCHPSERTDTQYF
TRBJ2-7	TRBV6-2/TRBV6-3	TRBD1	medium-sized	TGTGCCAGCCGACGGACAGGGGGCGCTTCTGAGCAGTACTTC	CASRRTGGASEQYF
TRBJ1-5	TRBV25-1	-	medium-sized	TGTGCCAGCAGTGAGGCGGGGGATAGCAATCAGCCCCAGCATTTT	CASSEAGDSNQPQHF
TRBJ2-7	TRBV7-9	-	many	TGTGCCAGCAGCTTAGATTGGAGGCAACAGGGACTAAACTTC	CASSLDWRQQGLNF
TRBJ2-2	TRBV4-3	TRBD2	-	TGCGCCAGCAGCCAAGGGACTAGCGGGAGTCACACCGGGGAGCTGTTTTTT	CASSQGTSGSHTGELFF
TRBJ1-2	TRBV19	-	many	TGTGCCAGTAGCGCTGTGGGGGAATATGGCTACACCTTC	CASSAVGEYGYTF
TRBJ2-3	TRBV12-3/TRBV12-4	TRBD2	many	TGTGCCAGCAGTTTAGACCCCCGACTAGCGGGGGGCACAGATACGCAGTATTTT	CASSLDPRLAGGTDTQYF
TRBJ2-3	TRBV20-1	TRBD1	medium-sized	TGCAGTGCTATCCCCCAGGGGGTAAGGTCAGATACGCAGTATTTT	CSAIPQGVRSDTQYF
TRBJ2-7	TRBV27	TRBD1	many	TGTGCCAGCAGCACCCGGACAGGGGGCGAGCAGTACTTC	CASSTRTGGEQYF
TRBJ1-6	TRBV7-3	-	many	TGTGCCAGCAGCTTTTCTGGACAAAGCTCCTATAATTCACCCCTCCACTTT	CASSFSGQSSYNSPLHF
TRBJ2-7	TRBV19	-	many	TGTGCCAGTAGTATACGGGCAGGGGGGCTAGGGGAGCAGTACTTC	CASSIRAGGLGEQYF
TRBJ2-6	TRBV28	TRBD1	many	TGTGCCAGCAGTTTACCGGGACAGGCAGATGGGGCCAACGTCCTGACTTTC	CASSLPGQADGANVLTF
TRBJ2-2	TRBV4-2	-	-	TGTGCCAGCAGCCCCTTCCCAGGGAACACCGGGGAGCTGTTTTTT	CASSPFPGNTGELFF
TRBJ2-1	TRBV15	-	many	TGTGCCACCAGCTCCACGATCGACAGCAATGAGCAGTTCTTC	CATSSTIDSNEQFF
TRBJ2-3	TRBV15	-	once	TGTAAGGTCTTGGGGACAGATACGCAGTATTTT	CKVLGTDTQYF
TRBJ2-3	TRBV5-6	-	large	TGTGCCAGCAGCTTGTACCAGGCGGTTAATACGCAGTATTTT	CASSLYQAVNTQYF
TRBJ2-3	TRBV15	-	few	TGCTCGCTCTTGGGGGACACAGATACGCAGTATTTT	CSLLGDTDTQYF